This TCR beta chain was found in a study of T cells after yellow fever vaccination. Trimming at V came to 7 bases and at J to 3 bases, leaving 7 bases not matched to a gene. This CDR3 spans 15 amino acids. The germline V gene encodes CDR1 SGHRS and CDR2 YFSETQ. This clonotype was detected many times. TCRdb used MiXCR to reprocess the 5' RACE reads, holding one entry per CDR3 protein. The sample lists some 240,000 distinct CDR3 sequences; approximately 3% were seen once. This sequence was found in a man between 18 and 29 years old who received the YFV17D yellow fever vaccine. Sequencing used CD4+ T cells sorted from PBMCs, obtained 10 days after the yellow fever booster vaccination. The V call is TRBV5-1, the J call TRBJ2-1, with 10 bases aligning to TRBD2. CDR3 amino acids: CASGNSGGLYNEQFF. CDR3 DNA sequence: TGCGCCAGCGGAAATAGCGGGGGGCTCTACAATGAGCAGTTCTTC.